Below are 25 T cell receptor beta chains sequenced from a single sample in a study of blood T cell repertoires in COVID-19. Measured with immunoSEQ multiplex PCR; TCRdb has only the in-frame clones, and not every one. The sample lists some 82,000 clones, under 90% occurring once. Sample: peripheral blood. These receptors originate from an elderly man with acute or convalescent COVID-19.

This clone has only a few counts. This chain joins TRBV7-8 and TRBJ1-5, with D possibly being TRBD1 (5 bases). Per germline, CDR1 SGHVS and CDR2 FQNEAQ. V was shortened by 3 bases and J by 6 bases, with 15 bases between the two germline ends. CDR3 length equals 15 residues. CDR3 bases: TGTGCCAGCAGCTTTGGGCAGGGTAGTAGTCAGCCCCAGCATTTT. As protein: CASSFGQGSSQPQHF. The complete variable domain, with remaining parts taken from reference TRBV7-8 and TRBJ1-5, reads GAGVSQSPRYKVAKRGQDVALRCDPISGHVSLFWYQQALGQGPEFLTYFQNEAQLDKSGLPSDRFFAERPEGSVSTLKIQRTQQEDSAVYLCASSFGQGSSQPQHFGDGTRLSIL.

V gene TRBV9 combines with J gene TRBJ2-1; 11 bases align to TRBD2. This CDR3 comprises 15 residues. The trim removed 4 bases at V and 4 bases at J, leaving 4 bases unmatched. Germline loops: CDR1 SGDLS, CDR2 YYNGEE. The CDR3, as DNA: TGTGCCAGCAGCTCCACTAGCGGGAGTTACAATGAGCAGTTCTTC. It specifies CASSSTSGSYNEQFF.

This clone was recorded a few times. The chain joins TRBV24-1 to TRBJ2-1, with 12 bases fitting TRBD2. With V trimmed by 4 bases and J by 8 bases, 8 bases remained unmatched. The CDR3 contains 16 residues. Germline V gene data show CDR1 as KGHDR and CDR2 as SFDVKD. The CDR3, as DNA: TGTGCCACCAGTGACCCGACTAGCGGGAGAATAGATGAGCAGTTCTTC. Its translation: CATSDPTSGRIDEQFF.

The genes are TRBV6-5 and TRBJ1-2; 11 bases align to TRBD1. J was trimmed by 7 bases and V by 5 bases; bases with no gene match: 9. Germline V gene lookup returns CDR1 MNHEY and CDR2 SVGAGI. This CDR3 spans 15 amino acids. The CDR3 region is CASSRAGQGARGYTF. The CDR3 coding sequence is TGTGCCAGCAGTCGAGCCGGACAGGGGGCTCGTGGCTACACCTTC.

J is TRBJ2-3 and V is TRBV12-3 or TRBV12-4, with D hard to call. The CDR3 is 13 residues long. V was trimmed by 6 bases and J by 2 bases, leaving 9 bases between them. The CDR3 spells CASRISTTDTQYF. In DNA, the CDR3 is TGTGCCAGCAGGATCTCTACCACAGATACGCAGTATTTT.

This chain links TRBV7-3 with TRBJ2-5; tentatively, D is TRBD1 (6 bases). This CDR3 comprises 15 residues. V shed 2 bases and J shed 4 bases, with 14 bases lying between them. The germline CDR1 and CDR2 sequences are SGHTA and FQGTGA. CDR3 amino acids: CASSLGDTGRETQYF. The CDR3 nucleotides are TGTGCCAGCAGCTTAGGGGACACAGGGCGAGAGACCCAGTACTTC.

This sequence joins TRBV18 and TRBJ2-7, with D perhaps matching TRBD1 (6 bases). The CDR3 is 15 residues long. Germline assignment: CDR1 KGHSH and CDR2 LQKENI. V was clipped by 3 bases and J by 4 bases, with 16 bases between them. DNA for the CDR3: TGTGCCAGCTCACCCGGGACACGGGAAAATTACGAGCAGTACTTC. It is translated as CASSPGTRENYEQYF.

The chain has TRBV28 and TRBJ1-2, with 8 bases matching TRBD1. The germline V gene encodes CDR1 MDHEN and CDR2 SYDVKM. The junction had 6 bases not matched to a gene; V was cut back by 5 bases and J by 4 bases. This CDR3 is 14 amino acids long. The CDR3 nucleotides read TGTGCCAGCAGTATCAGGACAGGGATCTATGGCTACACCTTC. Translated: CASSIRTGIYGYTF.

The chain has TRBV5-6 and TRBJ1-5; 7 bases fit TRBD1. V gave up 3 bases and J gave up 7 bases; unmatched junction bases: 1. Per germline, CDR1 SGHDT and CDR2 YYEEEE. The CDR3 extends over 12 amino acids. CDR3 in DNA: TGTGCCAGCAGCTCAGGGGGACAGCCCCAGCATTTT. It yields the protein CASSSGGQPQHF.

This chain connects TRBV5-1 to TRBJ2-7; 7 bases are shared with TRBD1. The length of the CDR3 is 14 residues. From germline, CDR1 is SGHRS and CDR2 YFSETQ. The V gene end was trimmed by 5 bases and the J gene end by 6 bases; junction bases not matched to a gene: 11. The CDR3 reads CASSLGTEGVEQYF. DNA for the CDR3: TGCGCCAGCAGTTTAGGGACAGAAGGAGTCGAGCAGTACTTC.

This clone has more than one count but fewer than ten. The V call is TRBV27, the J call TRBJ2-7; TRBD2 matches 10 bases. CDR1 MNHEY and CDR2 SMNVEV come from the germline V gene (reference sequence). CDR3 length: 16 residues. Losses at the gene ends were 1 base for V and 0 bases for J; bases not matched to a gene: 3. In nucleotides, the CDR3 is TGTGCCAGCAGTTTATTAGCGGGAGGTTCCTCCTACGAGCAGTACTTC. Translation gives CASSLLAGGSSYEQYF.

This clone has just a few counts. This chain connects TRBV5-1 to TRBJ2-7; D ambiguous. CDR1 SGHRS and CDR2 YFSETQ come from the germline V gene. The CDR3 consists of 16 residues. Trimming cost V 4 bases and J 2 bases, with 19 bases left between them. The CDR3 nucleotides are TGCGCCAGCAGCCCCGCCGGTTTAGAAAGCACCTACGAGCAGTACTTC. It is translated as CASSPAGLESTYEQYF.

The chain has TRBV5-1 and TRBJ2-2; D is unclear. CDR3 length: 15 residues. V dropped 1 base and J dropped 2 bases, with 9 bases sitting between them. Germline V gives CDR1 SGHRS, CDR2 YFSETQ. The CDR3 sequence: CASSLKAANTGELFF. In DNA, the CDR3 is TGCGCCAGCAGCTTGAAGGCGGCTAACACCGGGGAGCTGTTTTTT.

This chain connects TRBV29-1 to TRBJ1-1; D perhaps matches TRBD1 (5 bases). This CDR3 spans 17 amino acids. The germline V gene has CDR1 SQVTM and CDR2 ANQGSEA. Trimming shortened V by 5 bases and J by 1 base, and 23 bases separated the two germline ends. The CDR3 here is CSVSIGAQSKRNTEAFF. The DNA for the CDR3 is TGCAGCGTTTCGATTGGGGCCCAGTCAAAGCGGAACACTGAAGCTTTCTTT.

The V and J genes are TRBV4-3 and TRBJ1-2, with D tentatively TRBD1 (5 bases). Trimming pared 4 bases from V and 2 bases from J, leaving 11 bases between. The CDR3 has 14 amino acids. The germline CDR1 and CDR2 sequences are LGHNA and YSLEER. DNA of the CDR3: TGCGCCAGCAGCCCCTGGACACTGAACTATGGCTACACCTTC. This sequence encodes CASSPWTLNYGYTF.

There are a few counts of this clone. J is TRBJ1-3 and V is TRBV10-3; D is unclear. V was clipped by 10 bases and J by 0 bases, with 19 bases between them. The CDR3 contains 16 residues. The germline CDR1 and CDR2 sequences are ENHRY and SYGVKD. The CDR3 nucleotides are TGTGCCACCTCATATGCCCGGGTCAACTCTGGAAACACCATATATTTT. Protein product: CATSYARVNSGNTIYF.

The chain carries TRBV7-2 and TRBJ1-2, with a tentative D call TRBD1 (5 bases). This CDR3 comprises 17 residues. CDR1 is SGHTA, CDR2 FQGNSA, per germline. Between the trimmed V and J ends, which lost 1 base and 0 bases, there was a span of 15 bases. The CDR3 loop reads CASSLVGGKISNYGYTF. The CDR3 nucleotides read TGTGCCAGCAGCTTAGTTGGGGGGAAAATATCTAACTATGGCTACACCTTC. Drawing the rest from reference TRBV7-2 and TRBJ1-2, the complete variable domain is GAGVSQSPSNKVTEKGKDVELRCDPISGHTALYWYRQSLGQGLEFLIYFQGNSAPDKSGLPSDRFSAERTGGSVSTLTIQRTQQEDSAVYLCASSLVGGKISNYGYTFGSGTRLTVV.

The genes are TRBV18 and TRBJ1-4, with a tentative D call TRBD1 (6 bases). The CDR3 consists of 14 residues. The V end was cut by 8 bases, the J end by 4 bases, with 14 bases between. CDR1 is KGHSH and CDR2 is LQKENI in the germline V gene. For the CDR3, the DNA is TGTGCCAGCACCGGACAGCTAGTTAATGAAAAACTGTTTTTT. Translating gives CASTGQLVNEKLFF.

Only one count was recorded for this clone. The chain recombines TRBV11-3 with TRBJ1-2; no firm D call. This CDR3 is built from 12 residues. Germline values: CDR1 SGHNT, CDR2 YENEEA. V lost 4 bases and J 3 bases, leaving 6 bases between the germline ends. CDR3 bases: TGTGCCAGCAGCTCCGGGGACTATGGCTACACCTTC. Encoded protein: CASSSGDYGYTF.

The V call is TRBV28, the J call TRBJ1-4, with 10 positions matching TRBD1. This CDR3 spans 15 amino acids. CDR1 MDHEN and CDR2 SYDVKM come from the germline V gene. V lost 3 bases to trimming and J lost 8 bases; unmatched junction nucleotides: 6. CDR3 sequence reads: CASSFDRTGGEKLFF. CDR3 sequence (DNA): TGTGCCAGCAGTTTTGATAGGACAGGGGGAGAAAAACTGTTTTTT.

The J gene is TRBJ1-2, the V gene TRBV7-9; 8 bases are a match to TRBD1. Germline V gene sequence: CDR1 SEHNR, CDR2 FQNEAQ (reference sequence). This CDR3 has 15 residues. Trimming at V came to 8 bases and at J to 2 bases, leaving 10 bases not matched to a gene. CDR3 in amino acids: CASRKGQGSNYGYTF. The CDR3 DNA reads TGTGCCAGCCGAAAAGGACAGGGTTCAAACTATGGCTACACCTTC.

CDR3 residues: CASTGHINTEAFF. CDR3 nucleotides: TGTGCCAGTACGGGACACATAAACACTGAAGCTTTCTTT. J is TRBJ1-1 and V is TRBV6-5; possibly TRBD1 for D (6 bases). V shed 9 bases and J shed 2 bases, with 13 bases lying between them. This CDR3 has 13 residues. CDR1 MNHEY and CDR2 SVGAGI come from the germline V gene.

This chain joins TRBV5-1 and TRBJ2-3, with D maybe TRBD1 (5 bases). V gave up 1 base and J gave up 1 base, with 10 bases separating them. This CDR3 is 15 amino acids long. In germline, CDR1 is SGHRS, CDR2 YFSETQ. The CDR3: CASSLKDTRTDTQYF. The CDR3 DNA reads TGCGCCAGCAGCTTGAAGGACACTCGCACAGATACGCAGTATTTT. Looking up the rest from reference TRBV5-1 and TRBJ2-3 gives the full variable domain: KAGVTQTPRYLIKTRGQQVTLSCSPISGHRSVSWYQQTPGQGLQFLFEYFSETQRNKGNFPGRFSGRQFSNSRSEMNVSTLELGDSALYLCASSLKDTRTDTQYFGPGTRLTVL.

The gene calls are TRBV6-2 or TRBV6-3 and TRBJ2-7; no clear D gene. The CDR3 extends over 11 amino acids. Between the trimmed V and J ends, which lost 6 bases and 5 bases, there was a span of 8 bases. Per the germline V gene, CDR1 is MNHEY and CDR2 is SVGEGT. CDR3 sequence: CASSHINEQYF. The CDR3 DNA sequence: TGTGCCAGCAGCCATATAAACGAGCAGTACTTC.

The V and J genes are TRBV6-5 and TRBJ1-4; D might be TRBD1 (6 bases). Germline CDR1 reads MNHEY; CDR2 reads SVGAGI. This CDR3 is 14 amino acids long. Trimming stripped 0 bases from V and 7 bases from J, with 9 bases between. Here the CDR3 reads CASSYSGAGEKLFF. The CDR3 DNA follows: TGTGCCAGCAGTTACTCGGGGGCAGGTGAAAAACTGTTTTTT.